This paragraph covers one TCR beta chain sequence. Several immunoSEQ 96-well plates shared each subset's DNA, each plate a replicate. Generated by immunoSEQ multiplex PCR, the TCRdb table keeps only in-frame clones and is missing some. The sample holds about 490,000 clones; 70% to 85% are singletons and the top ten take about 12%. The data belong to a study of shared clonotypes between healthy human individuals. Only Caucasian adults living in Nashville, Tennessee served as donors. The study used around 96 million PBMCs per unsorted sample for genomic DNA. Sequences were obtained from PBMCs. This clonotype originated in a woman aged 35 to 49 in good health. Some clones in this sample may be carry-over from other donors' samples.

This CDR3 is CASRPGLATHGQYF. DNA for the CDR3: TGCGCCAGCAGACCGGGACTAGCTACCCACGGGCAGTACTTC. V usage is TRBV10-2 and J usage is TRBJ2-7, with TRBD2 matching over 9 bases. V lost 6 bases, J lost 9 bases, and 12 bases stayed unmatched. Germline CDR1 and CDR2: WSHSY and SAAADI. This CDR3 region has 14 residues.